A selection of T cell receptor beta chains follows, all from one sample in a study of Tregs in tolerant kidney transplant recipients. Profiled with immunoSEQ multiplex PCR; TCRdb holds only in-frame clones, not every one. The sample has about 94,000 clones; 93% are singletons. Sequencing was performed on CD4+ T cells from blood, taken before the transplant. These receptors came from a human donor who received a combined kidney and bone marrow transplant. Both conserved end residues are trimmed from each CDR3. The order of the fields is J gene, clone size, V gene, CDR3 protein. Size is omitted from some rows. Given values are once, few, many or a class for expanded clones.

TRBJ2-1	-	TRBV2	AGQTSGGYNEQF
TRBJ2-3	-	TRBV11-3	ASSSGGGSADTQY
TRBJ1-6	-	TRBV28	ASSLGGDRGPNSPLH
TRBJ2-3	-	TRBV5-1	ASSLGSSGRTDTQY
TRBJ1-5	-	TRBV9	ASSVGHTSEAQH
TRBJ1-3	-	TRBV9	ASSVDPFGNTIY
TRBJ2-2	-	TRBV4-2	ASSSRGLAGNRGGELF
TRBJ2-5	-	TRBV7-6	ASSLVGTGSGAQY
TRBJ2-3	-	TRBV7-6	ASSLSGADTQY
TRBJ1-2	-	TRBV7-2	ASSLAPRTGYT
TRBJ1-1	-	TRBV5-5	ASSGRWGHMNTEAF
TRBJ2-3	-	TRBV4-1	ASSEGLSTLDTQY
TRBJ2-7	-	TRBV4-3	ASSQDYGNSYEQY
TRBJ2-2	-	TRBV7-2	ASAQDRVGGELF
TRBJ2-2	-	TRBV6-4	ASSGRMNTGELF
TRBJ2-5	once	TRBV6-5	ASRSYLGGGETQY
TRBJ1-4	-	TRBV4-2	ASSQGTGGLTNEKLF
TRBJ1-2	few	TRBV10-3	AISHRDTHYGYT
TRBJ2-7	-	TRBV4-3	ASSRIPGQGTYEQY